Presented here are 6 T cell receptor beta chains from one specimen sequenced in a study of cytomegalovirus exposure and HLA in healthy donors. The repertoire was sequenced with immunoSEQ multiplex PCR; TCRdb's copy has only in-frame clones and lacks some. The sample includes over 250,000 clones, about 86% of them seen just once. The sample comprised PBMCs. The receptor source for this set is a young woman in good health and CMV-seronegative.

J is TRBJ2-7 and V is TRBV27, with TRBD1 matching 12 bases. This CDR3 has 14 amino acids. V was clipped by 4 bases and J by 7 bases; unmatched bases: 5. The germline V gene encodes CDR1 MNHEY and CDR2 SMNVEV (reference sequence). This CDR3 reads CASSWGQGAREQYF. The CDR3 nucleotides read TGTGCCAGCAGTTGGGGACAGGGGGCGCGGGAGCAGTACTTC.

The J gene is TRBJ2-3, the V gene TRBV12-5; a weak D match, TRBD2 (7 bases). Germline assignment: CDR1 LGHNT and CDR2 FRNRAP. V gave up 1 base and J gave up 4 bases, with 12 bases separating them. CDR3 length equals 15 residues. CDR3 protein: CASGLGGGRADTQYF. DNA for the CDR3: TGTGCTAGTGGTTTGGGCGGGGGCCGCGCAGATACGCAGTATTTT.

The chain employs TRBV7-9 and TRBJ2-7; TRBD1 matches 8 bases. Germline-derived CDR1 and CDR2 are SEHNR and FQNEAQ (reference sequence). The CDR3 consists of 16 residues. The V gene end was trimmed by 1 base and the J gene end by 2 bases; junction bases not matched to a gene: 7. The CDR3 nucleotides read TGTGCCAGCAGCTTAGTGGGCAGGGGGCTTACCTACGAGCAGTACTTC. It encodes CASSLVGRGLTYEQYF.

This chain connects TRBV29-1 to TRBJ2-5, with 8 bases matching TRBD2. The germline gives CDR1 SQVTM, CDR2 ANQGSEA. Unmatched junction bases numbered 0, after V lost 5 bases and J lost 1 base. The CDR3 runs 12 residues. The CDR3, as DNA: TGCAGCGTTACTAGCGGCCAAGAGACCCAGTACTTC. Its protein is CSVTSGQETQYF.

The chain combines TRBV2 with TRBJ2-2, with TRBD1 matching over 8 bases. The CDR3 contains 14 residues. Trimming at V came to 5 bases and at J to 4 bases, leaving 3 bases not matched to a gene. Germline CDR1 SNHLY, CDR2 FYNNEI. CDR3 sequence (DNA): TGTGCCAGCAGTTGGACAGGGTTCACCGGGGAGCTGTTTTTT. Translation: CASSWTGFTGELFF. Variable domain in full (rest from reference TRBV2 and TRBJ2-2): EPEVTQTPSHQVTQMGQEVILRCVPISNHLYFYWYRQILGQKVEFLVSFYNNEISEKSEIFDDQFSVERPDGSNFTLKIRSTKLEDSAMYFCASSWTGFTGELFFGEGSRLTVL.

V and J are TRBV7-9 and TRBJ2-7, with D tentatively TRBD1 (6 bases). Germline V gene data show CDR1 as SEHNR and CDR2 as FQNEAQ (reference sequence). Deletions cut 4 bases from V and 2 bases from J, with 21 bases between. The CDR3 consists of 17 residues. CDR3 nucleotides: TGTGCCAGCAGCTCCGAAATGACAGGTGAAGTAGCCTACGAGCAGTACTTC. Amino acid sequence: CASSSEMTGEVAYEQYF.